The rows below give T cell receptor beta chains drawn from one sample of a study of blood T cells in healthy people across ages. TCRdb called the 5' RACE reads again in MiXCR, with one record for every CDR3 protein. Here the sample spans 1.5 million to 1.8 million distinct CDR3 sequences, about 45% being singletons. Sequenced material: blood. These TCRs come from a woman under 30 in good health. CDR3s include the opening cysteine and the closing phenylalanine or tryptophan.

TRBJ1-2 11 TRBV29-1 CSVGEGQGTTF
TRBJ1-1 15 TRBV5-1 CASSFTLKGYTEAFF
TRBJ2-3 11 TRBV20-1 CSAIRVDTQYF
TRBJ1-1 12 TRBV29-1 CSVRRDKSEAFF
TRBJ2-5 16 TRBV5-6 CASSLGLSTYQETQYF
TRBJ1-1 12 TRBV30 CAWVDRGRQAFF
TRBJ2-1 15 TRBV11-2 CASSRGASPYNEQFF
TRBJ2-1 13 TRBV7-6 CASSLRYGGEQFF
TRBJ1-4 13 TRBV30 CAWSEATTGKLFF
TRBJ2-2 15 TRBV24-1 CATSETSGSTGELFF
TRBJ2-7 15 TRBV29-1 CSVETGGEGRNEQYF